A single sample gave rise to the 2 T cell receptor beta chains below, sequenced in a study of beta chain features in type 1 diabetes. Isolated RNA was reverse transcribed in full, so expressed TCRB transcripts were sequenced. Sequenced by immunoSEQ multiplex PCR; TCRdb stores in-frame clones only, minus some. This table holds roughly 610,000 clones, around 15% found once. Material for sequencing was naive CD4+ T cells from blood. The receptors come from a man younger than 30 in good health.

The sample holds a few counts of this clone. The V and J genes are TRBV2 and TRBJ2-3, with D perhaps TRBD2 (5 bases). Between the trimmed V and J ends, which lost 3 bases and 6 bases, there was a span of 7 bases. Germline V gene data show CDR1 as SNHLY and CDR2 as FYNNEI. This CDR3 is built from 12 residues. In DNA, the CDR3 is TGTGCCAGCAGTGAGAGGGCTGATACGCAGTATTTT. Translated: CASSERADTQYF.

This clone was picked up a small number of times. The J gene is TRBJ1-4, the V gene TRBV4-3; tentatively, D is TRBD1 (6 bases). CDR3 length equals 15 residues. Germline values: CDR1 LGHNA, CDR2 YSLEER. V lost 3 bases and J 8 bases, leaving 16 bases between the germline ends. CDR3 region: CASSHVGAREEKLFF. The CDR3 DNA is TGCGCCAGCAGCCATGTGGGGGCCCGAGAGGAAAAACTGTTTTTT.